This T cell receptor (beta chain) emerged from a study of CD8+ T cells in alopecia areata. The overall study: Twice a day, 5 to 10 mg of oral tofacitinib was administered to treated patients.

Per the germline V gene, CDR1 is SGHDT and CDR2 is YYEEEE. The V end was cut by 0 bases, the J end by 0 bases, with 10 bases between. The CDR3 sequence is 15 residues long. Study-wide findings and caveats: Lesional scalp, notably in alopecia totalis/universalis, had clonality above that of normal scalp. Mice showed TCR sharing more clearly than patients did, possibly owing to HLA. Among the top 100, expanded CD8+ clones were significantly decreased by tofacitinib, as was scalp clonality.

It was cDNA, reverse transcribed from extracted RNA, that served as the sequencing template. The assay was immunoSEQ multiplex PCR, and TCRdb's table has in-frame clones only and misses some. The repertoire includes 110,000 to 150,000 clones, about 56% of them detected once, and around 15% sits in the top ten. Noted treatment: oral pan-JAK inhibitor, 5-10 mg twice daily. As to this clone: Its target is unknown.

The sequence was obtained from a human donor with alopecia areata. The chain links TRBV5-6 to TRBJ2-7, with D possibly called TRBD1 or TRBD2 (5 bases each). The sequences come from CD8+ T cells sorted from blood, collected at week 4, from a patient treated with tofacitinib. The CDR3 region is CASSLAGTSSYEQYF. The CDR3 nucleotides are TGTGCCAGCAGCTTGGCTGGGACGTCCTCCTACGAGCAGTACTTC.